This record covers a single T cell receptor (beta chain). Its antigen remains unknown. Other nucleotide sequences in the sample specify the same CDR3. Before sequencing took place, the ViraFEST assay used viral peptide pools to expand antigen-specific CD4+ T cells. The culture ran for roughly ten days, and then CD4+ T cells were isolated. This entry belongs to a study of vaccination effects on CD4 cells after COVID-19. This table comes from immunoSEQ multiplex PCR, and its TCRdb copy is limited to in-frame clones, with some not included. The table includes about 60,000 clones, more than 80% detected once. Germline V lookup: CDR1 SGHNT, CDR2 YYREEE (reference sequence). V gave up 2 bases and J gave up 4 bases, with 3 bases separating them. The CDR3 contains 11 residues.

The starting material was CD4+ T cells from PBMCs cultured with HCoV-229E spike peptides, obtained before COVID-19 vaccination. The clonotype originates from a human donor who received a COVID-19 vaccine. The chain has TRBV5-4 and TRBJ2-5; D remains unclear. CDR3: CASSFGETQYF. CDR3 coding DNA: TGTGCCAGCAGCTTTGGAGAGACCCAGTACTTC.